These 21 T cell receptor beta chains share one sample of origin, sequenced in a study of blood T cell repertoires in COVID-19. The method was immunoSEQ multiplex PCR; TCRdb's version includes in-frame clones alone and lacks a portion of them. The sample consists of a few hundred thousand clones, about 88% of them appearing once. Sequenced material: PBMCs or T cells enriched from blood (not recorded which). The receptors shown here come from a woman aged 25 to 39 who had recovered from COVID-19.

This sequence joins TRBV5-1 and TRBJ2-6, with D perhaps TRBD1 (6 bases). CDR3 length: 16 residues. Germline CDR1 SGHRS, CDR2 YFSETQ. V gave up 2 bases and J gave up 4 bases, with 13 bases separating them. DNA of the CDR3: TGCGCCAGCAGCTTACAGGACAGATGGGGGGCCAACGTCCTGACTTTC. This gives the protein CASSLQDRWGANVLTF.

This CDR3 is CASRQQGANTGELFF. The CDR3 DNA reads as TGTGCCAGCAGACAACAGGGGGCGAACACCGGGGAGCTGTTTTTT. The rearrangement joins TRBV27 to TRBJ2-2; 8 bases agree with TRBD1. Unmatched junction bases numbered 3, after V lost 6 bases and J lost 0 bases. CDR3 size: 15 residues. Germline values: CDR1 MNHEY, CDR2 SMNVEV (reference sequence).

This clone was detected ten times or more. This chain uses TRBV30 with TRBJ2-7; 8 bases map to TRBD1. Germline CDR1 reads GTSNPN; CDR2 reads SVGIG (reference sequence). The CDR3 has 15 residues. With 0 bases clipped from V and 0 bases from J, the junction kept 4 bases outside the gene matches. The CDR3 coding sequence is TGTGCCTGGAGTGTACGGGACAGGCACTCCTACGAGCAGTACTTC. Translation gives CAWSVRDRHSYEQYF.

The J gene is TRBJ2-2, the V gene TRBV19; 9 bases align to TRBD2. J lost 6 bases, V lost 3 bases, and 11 bases had no gene match. CDR1 and CDR2 (germline): LNHDA, SQIVND (reference sequence). This CDR3 has 17 amino acids. CDR3 loop: CASSIAGLAFESGELFF. The CDR3 region has the DNA TGTGCCAGTAGTATCGCCGGACTAGCGTTTGAGTCCGGGGAGCTGTTTTTT.

The chain has TRBV5-8 and TRBJ1-2; the D gene is possibly TRBD1 (5 bases). The CDR3 loop spans 13 amino acids. Trimming cost V 1 base and J 4 bases, with 8 bases left between them. Germline lookup yields CDR1 SGHTS and CDR2 YDEGEE. CDR3 coding DNA: TGTGCCAGCAGCTTGCGTCAGGGCTATGGCTACACCTTC. It encodes CASSLRQGYGYTF. Full variable domain (remainder filled in from reference TRBV5-8 and TRBJ1-2): EAGVTQSPTHLIKTRGQQATLRCSPISGHTSVYWYQQALGLGLQFLLWYDEGEERNRGNFPPRFSGRQFPNYSSELNVNALELEDSALYLCASSLRQGYGYTFGSGTRLTVV.

The J gene is TRBJ1-2, the V gene TRBV6-5, with D hard to call. V dropped 6 bases and J dropped 3 bases, with 5 bases sitting between them. This CDR3 is built from 11 residues. Germline V CDR1 and CDR2: MNHEY, SVGAGI. The CDR3 is CASRSYYGYTF. In nucleotides, the CDR3 is TGTGCCAGCAGGTCTTACTATGGCTACACCTTC.

The rearrangement joins TRBV11-2 to TRBJ2-1, with 12 bases matching TRBD2. The CDR3 consists of 16 residues. Germline assignment: CDR1 SGHAT and CDR2 FQNNGV. Germline trimming cut 5 bases from V and 7 bases from J; bases unmatched to any gene: 9. DNA of the CDR3: TGTGCCAGCAGCATACTAGCGGGAGGAATGGGAAATGAGCAGTTCTTC. Encoded protein: CASSILAGGMGNEQFF.

J is TRBJ2-2 and V is TRBV6-5; 7 bases align to TRBD2. Looked up from germline, CDR1 is MNHEY and CDR2 is SVGAGI. This CDR3 is built from 16 residues. Trimming at V came to 0 bases and at J to 5 bases, leaving 6 bases not matched to a gene. CDR3 sequence: CASSYSWRERTGELFF. The CDR3 DNA reads TGTGCCAGCAGTTACTCCTGGCGGGAGCGGACCGGGGAGCTGTTTTTT.

The rearrangement joins TRBV9 to TRBJ2-1; 13 bases are shared with TRBD2. Germline lookup yields CDR1 SGDLS and CDR2 YYNGEE. V shed 4 bases, J shed 5 bases, and the junction held 3 bases outside the gene matches. The CDR3 is 15 residues long. The CDR3: CASSFTSGGDNEQFF. CDR3 nucleotides: TGTGCCAGCAGCTTCACTAGCGGGGGGGACAATGAGCAGTTCTTC. Full variable domain (outside the CDR3, taken from reference TRBV9 and TRBJ2-1): DSGVTQTPKHLITATGQRVTLRCSPRSGDLSVYWYQQSLDQGLQFLIQYYNGEERAKGNILERFSAQQFPDLHSELNLSSLELGDSALYFCASSFTSGGDNEQFFGPGTRLTVL.

The CDR3 DNA reads as TGTGCCAGCAGCTTTGAGTTGGGGGAGGCTAACATTCAGTACTTC. This encodes CASSFELGEANIQYF. The chain combines TRBV11-2 with TRBJ2-4, with a possible D match to TRBD2 (6 bases). There are 15 residues in the CDR3. From germline, CDR1 is SGHAT and CDR2 FQNNGV. Deletions cut 3 bases from V and 7 bases from J, with 16 bases between.

The chain combines TRBV19 with TRBJ2-1; TRBD2 matches at 14 bases. CDR3 length: 16 amino acids. The ends lost 5 bases at V and 8 bases at J; junction bases unmatched: 8. CDR1 and CDR2 (germline): LNHDA, SQIVND (reference sequence). CDR3 region: CASSAGTSGRLHEQFF. The CDR3 bases are TGTGCCAGTAGTGCAGGGACTAGCGGGAGATTACATGAGCAGTTCTTC.

The V gene is TRBV18, the J gene TRBJ2-3; no reliable D call. The germline V and J ends were trimmed by 8 bases and 2 bases, with 11 bases remaining between them. CDR3 length: 13 amino acids. Germline V lookup: CDR1 KGHSH, CDR2 LQKENI. The DNA of the CDR3 is TGTGCCAGCGTGGCCGGAGTCACAGATACGCAGTATTTT. Encoded protein: CASVAGVTDTQYF.

V gene TRBV29-1 combines with J gene TRBJ2-3; D unclear. Germline CDR1 is SQVTM and CDR2 is ANQGSEA. Trimming took off 2 bases at V and 4 bases at J, with 16 bases between the two ends. The CDR3 contains 15 residues. Here the CDR3 reads CSVETFTEKADTQYF. The CDR3, as DNA: TGCAGCGTTGAAACGTTTACAGAGAAGGCAGATACGCAGTATTTT.

This clone was seen a handful of times. This chain links TRBV13 with TRBJ1-1; 7 nucleotides agree with TRBD1. The trim removed 5 bases at V and 1 base at J, leaving 1 base unmatched. The CDR3 runs 13 residues. The V gene's germline CDR1 is PRHDT and CDR2 FYEKMQ (reference sequence). CDR3 loop: CASSPGGNTEAFF. The CDR3 coding sequence is TGTGCCAGCAGCCCAGGGGGGAACACTGAAGCTTTCTTT.

A remark on this clone: Relative to the germline gene, one junction end is altered; a read error may explain this. The gene calls are TRBV28 and TRBJ1-1; tentative D call: TRBD1 (5 bases). This CDR3 spans 14 amino acids. Germline V lookup: CDR1 MDHEN, CDR2 SYDVKM. CDR3 loop: CASSTPQGIVETFF. In DNA, the CDR3 is TGTGCCAGCAGTACCCCCCAGGGTATCGTTGAAACTTTCTTT.

Written as DNA, the CDR3 is TGTGCCAGCAGCCAAGGGGCTAGCGGGATCGGCGAGCAGTACTTC. It encodes CASSQGASGIGEQYF. V usage is TRBV11-2 and J usage is TRBJ2-7, with TRBD2 matching 9 bases. The CDR3 is made up of 15 amino acids. Trimming removed 5 bases from V and 6 bases from J; junction bases left unmatched: 11. The germline CDR1 and CDR2 sequences are SGHAT and FQNNGV.

The chain is built from TRBV6-4 and TRBJ2-1, with a weak D call TRBD1 (6 bases). This CDR3 comprises 13 residues. CDR1 MRHNA and CDR2 SNTAGT come from the germline V gene. Between the trimmed V and J ends, which lost 6 bases and 10 bases, there was a span of 16 bases. The CDR3 DNA is TGTGCCAGCAGCTGGGGCGAGGGGGTAGAGCAGTTCTTC. Encoded protein: CASSWGEGVEQFF.

The chain carries TRBV5-1 and TRBJ1-1; 9 nucleotides align to TRBD1. Germline V lookup: CDR1 SGHRS, CDR2 YFSETQ. The CDR3 sequence is 14 residues long. V lost 3 bases to trimming and J lost 5 bases; unmatched junction nucleotides: 5. The CDR3 region has the DNA TGCGCCAGCAGCTCGGGACAGGGAGAAACTGAAGCTTTCTTT. Its protein product is CASSSGQGETEAFF.

This clone was recorded a few times. The chain joins TRBV2 to TRBJ1-2; 7 bases match TRBD1. The CDR3 runs 12 residues. The germline V gene has CDR1 SNHLY and CDR2 FYNNEI. J lost 8 bases, V lost 4 bases, and 4 bases had no gene match. The chain's CDR3 is CASSGDRDGYTF. In DNA form, the CDR3 reads TGTGCCAGCAGTGGAGACAGGGACGGCTACACCTTC.

This chain links TRBV10-3 with TRBJ2-2; 7 bases are shared with TRBD2. Germline V CDR1 and CDR2: ENHRY, SYGVKD. This CDR3 contains 17 residues. V lost 4 bases, J lost 0 bases, and 8 bases stayed unmatched. For the CDR3, the DNA is TGTGCCATCAGTGCACTAGCGAGGAGCACGAACACCGGGGAGCTGTTTTTT. Amino acids: CAISALARSTNTGELFF.

This chain links TRBV5-4 with TRBJ2-7; tentatively, D is TRBD1 (5 bases). V was pared by 1 base and J by 4 bases, with 9 bases between. Germline-derived CDR1 and CDR2 are SGHNT and YYREEE (reference sequence). CDR3 length equals 13 residues. Written as DNA, the CDR3 is TGTGCCAGCAGCTTGCAGGGTGCGTACGAGCAGTACTTC. Amino acid sequence: CASSLQGAYEQYF.